The clone carrying this T cell receptor (beta chain) was counted many times. This sample was included in a study of blood T cell repertoires in COVID-19. Study-wide background: Samples of COVID-19 (acute and convalescent) were obtained from the United States, Italy and Spain. PBMCs, B-cell-depleted T cells, or T cells provided the cDNA or gDNA that made up the material.

CDR1 and CDR2 from the germline V gene are SGDLS and YYNGEE. J gave up 8 bases and V 3 bases, and 7 bases lay outside the gene matches. This CDR3 spans 14 amino acids. Study processing details: Cell counts per sample came from amplifying reference gene primers. The table came from immunoSEQ multiplex PCR; TCRdb's copy has only in-frame clones and leaves some out. V and J calls and clone size are those listed in that table; D and trimming were worked out from the DNA. This sample has about 41,000 clones; around three quarters occur once, and the top ten carry over 25%. Sequences were obtained from peripheral blood. This chain links TRBV9 with TRBJ1-2, with TRBD1 matching 10 bases. The clonotype comes from a man aged 80 or over with acute or convalescent COVID-19. This chain's CDR3 is CASSARQGASGYTF. CDR3 nucleotide sequence: TGTGCCAGCAGCGCTCGACAGGGGGCGAGCGGCTACACCTTC.